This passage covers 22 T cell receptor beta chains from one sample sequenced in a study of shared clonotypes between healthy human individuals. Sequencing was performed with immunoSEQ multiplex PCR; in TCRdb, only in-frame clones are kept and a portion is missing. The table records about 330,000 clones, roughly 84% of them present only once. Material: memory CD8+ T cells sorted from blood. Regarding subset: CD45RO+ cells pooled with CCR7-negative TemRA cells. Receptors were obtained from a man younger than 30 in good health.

In DNA form, the CDR3 reads TGTGCCAGCAGCTTAGGGGCAGGGGGTGATCAGCCCCAGCATTTT. As protein: CASSLGAGGDQPQHF. The V call is TRBV11-1, the J call TRBJ1-5; 7 nucleotides match TRBD1. V was pared by 1 base and J by 5 bases, with 5 bases of the junction left unmatched. The CDR3 has 15 residues. The germline V gene has CDR1 SGHAT and CDR2 FQDESV (reference sequence).

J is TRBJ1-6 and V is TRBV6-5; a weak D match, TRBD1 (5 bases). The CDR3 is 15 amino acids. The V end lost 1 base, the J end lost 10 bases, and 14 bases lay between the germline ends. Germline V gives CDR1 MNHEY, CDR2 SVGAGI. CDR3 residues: CASSYYRGRDSPLHF. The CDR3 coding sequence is TGTGCCAGCAGTTACTACCGTGGTAGGGACTCACCCCTCCACTTT.

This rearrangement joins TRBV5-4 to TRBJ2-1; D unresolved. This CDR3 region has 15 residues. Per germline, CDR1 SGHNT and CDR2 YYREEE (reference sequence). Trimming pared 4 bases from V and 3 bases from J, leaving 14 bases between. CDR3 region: CASSPGLGNYNEQFF. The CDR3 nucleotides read TGTGCCAGCAGCCCCGGATTAGGGAACTACAATGAGCAGTTCTTC. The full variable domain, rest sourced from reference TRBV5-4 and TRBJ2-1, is ETGVTQSPTHLIKTRGQQVTLRCSSQSGHNTVSWYQQALGQGPQFIFQYYREEENGRGNFPPRFSGLQFPNYSSELNVNALELDDSALYLCASSPGLGNYNEQFFGPGTRLTVL.

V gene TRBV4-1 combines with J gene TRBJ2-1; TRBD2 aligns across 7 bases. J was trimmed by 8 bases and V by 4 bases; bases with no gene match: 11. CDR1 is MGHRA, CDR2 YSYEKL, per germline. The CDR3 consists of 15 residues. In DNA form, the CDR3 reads TGCGCCAGCAGCCCTGAGCGGGGAGGGATACATGAGCAGTTCTTC. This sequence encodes CASSPERGGIHEQFF.

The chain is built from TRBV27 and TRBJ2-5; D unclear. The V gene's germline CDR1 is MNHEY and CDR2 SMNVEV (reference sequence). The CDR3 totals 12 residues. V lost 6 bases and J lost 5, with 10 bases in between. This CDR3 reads CASSPTLETQYF. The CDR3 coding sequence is TGTGCCAGCAGCCCTACTCTGGAGACCCAGTACTTC.

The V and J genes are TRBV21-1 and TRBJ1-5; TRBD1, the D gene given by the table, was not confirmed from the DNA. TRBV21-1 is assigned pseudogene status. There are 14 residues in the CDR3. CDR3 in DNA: TGTGCCAGCAGCAAGGGCAGTAGCAATCAGCCCCAGCATTTT. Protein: CASSKGSSNQPQHF.

CDR3 loop: CASSPTTPYEQYF. The DNA for the CDR3 is TGTGCCAGCAGTCCCACTACTCCCTACGAGCAGTACTTC. This rearrangement joins TRBV6-5 to TRBJ2-7; D not certain. The CDR3 contains 13 residues. Germline CDR1 reads MNHEY; CDR2 reads SVGAGI. V lost 5 bases and J 2 bases, leaving 10 bases between the germline ends.

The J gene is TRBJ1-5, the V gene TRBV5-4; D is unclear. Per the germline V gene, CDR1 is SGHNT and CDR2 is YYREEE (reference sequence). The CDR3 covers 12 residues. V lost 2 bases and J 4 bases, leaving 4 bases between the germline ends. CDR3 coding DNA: TGTGCCAGCAGCTTTTATAATCAGCCCCAGCATTTT. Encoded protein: CASSFYNQPQHF.

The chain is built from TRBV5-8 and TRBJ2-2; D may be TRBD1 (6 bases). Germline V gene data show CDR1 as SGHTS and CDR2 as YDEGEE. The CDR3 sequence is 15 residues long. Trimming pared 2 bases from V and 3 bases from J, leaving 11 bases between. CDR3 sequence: CASSFSRGYTGELFF. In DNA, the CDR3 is TGTGCCAGCAGCTTCAGCAGGGGTTACACCGGGGAGCTGTTTTTT.

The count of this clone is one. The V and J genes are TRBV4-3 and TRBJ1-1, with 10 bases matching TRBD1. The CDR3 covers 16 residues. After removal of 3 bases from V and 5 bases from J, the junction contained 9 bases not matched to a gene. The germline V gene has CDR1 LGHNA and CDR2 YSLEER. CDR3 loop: CASSHRGTGVETEAFF. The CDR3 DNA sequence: TGCGCCAGCAGCCATAGAGGGACAGGGGTAGAGACTGAAGCTTTCTTT.

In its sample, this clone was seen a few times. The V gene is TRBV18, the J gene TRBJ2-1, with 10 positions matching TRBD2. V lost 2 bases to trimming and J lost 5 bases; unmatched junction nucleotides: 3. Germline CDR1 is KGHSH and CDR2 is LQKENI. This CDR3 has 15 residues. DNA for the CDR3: TGTGCCAGCTCACCATCCCTAGCGGGGGACAATGAGCAGTTCTTC. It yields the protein CASSPSLAGDNEQFF. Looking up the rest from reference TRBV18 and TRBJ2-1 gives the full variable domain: NAGVMQNPRHLVRRRGQEARLRCSPMKGHSHVYWYRQLPEEGLKFMVYLQKENIIDESGMPKERFSAEFPKEGPSILRIQQVVRGDSAAYFCASSPSLAGDNEQFFGPGTRLTVL.

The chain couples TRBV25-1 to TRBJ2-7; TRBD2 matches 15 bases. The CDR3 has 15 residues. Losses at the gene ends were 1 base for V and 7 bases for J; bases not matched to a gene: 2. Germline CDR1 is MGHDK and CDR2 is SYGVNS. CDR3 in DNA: TGTGCCAGCAGTGAATGGACTAGCGGGGGGGTGGAGCAGTACTTC. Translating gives CASSEWTSGGVEQYF.

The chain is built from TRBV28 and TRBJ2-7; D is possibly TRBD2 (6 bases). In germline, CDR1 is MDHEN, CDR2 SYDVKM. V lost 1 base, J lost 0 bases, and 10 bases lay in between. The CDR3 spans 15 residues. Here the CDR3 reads CASSLLAESSYEQYF. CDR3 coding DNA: TGTGCCAGCAGTTTATTAGCGGAGAGCTCCTACGAGCAGTACTTC.

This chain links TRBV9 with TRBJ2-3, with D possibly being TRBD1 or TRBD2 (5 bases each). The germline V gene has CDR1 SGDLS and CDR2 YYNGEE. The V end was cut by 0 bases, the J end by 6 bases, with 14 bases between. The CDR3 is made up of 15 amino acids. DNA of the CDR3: TGTGCCAGCAGCGTAGGTGTCGGGGCCGGCGATACGCAGTATTTT. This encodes CASSVGVGAGDTQYF.

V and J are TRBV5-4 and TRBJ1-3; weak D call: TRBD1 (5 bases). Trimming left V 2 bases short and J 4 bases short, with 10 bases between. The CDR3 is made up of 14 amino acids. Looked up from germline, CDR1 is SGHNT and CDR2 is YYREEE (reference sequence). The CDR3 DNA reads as TGTGCCAGCAGCTTTGACAGTTCAGGAAACACCATATATTTT. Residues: CASSFDSSGNTIYF.

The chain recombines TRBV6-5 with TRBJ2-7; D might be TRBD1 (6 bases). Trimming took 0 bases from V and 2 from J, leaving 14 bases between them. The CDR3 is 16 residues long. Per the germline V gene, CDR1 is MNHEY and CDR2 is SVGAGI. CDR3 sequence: CASSYSSGQRTYEQYF. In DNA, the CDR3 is TGTGCCAGCAGTTACTCTTCCGGACAGCGGACCTACGAGCAGTACTTC.

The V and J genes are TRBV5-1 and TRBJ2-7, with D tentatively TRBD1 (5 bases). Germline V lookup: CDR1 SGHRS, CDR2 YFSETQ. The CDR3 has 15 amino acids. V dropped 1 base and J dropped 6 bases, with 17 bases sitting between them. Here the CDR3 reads CASSLKSRPGLEQYF. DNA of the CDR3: TGCGCCAGCAGCTTGAAGAGCAGGCCAGGGCTCGAGCAGTACTTC. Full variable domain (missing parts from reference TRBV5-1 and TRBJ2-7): KAGVTQTPRYLIKTRGQQVTLSCSPISGHRSVSWYQQTPGQGLQFLFEYFSETQRNKGNFPGRFSGRQFSNSRSEMNVSTLELGDSALYLCASSLKSRPGLEQYFGPGTRLTVT.

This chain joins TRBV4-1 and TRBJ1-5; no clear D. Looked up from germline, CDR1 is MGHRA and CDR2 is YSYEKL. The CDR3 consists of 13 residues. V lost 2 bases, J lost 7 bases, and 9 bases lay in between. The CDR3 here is CASSQSGIQPQHF. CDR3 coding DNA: TGCGCCAGCAGCCAAAGCGGGATCCAGCCCCAGCATTTT.

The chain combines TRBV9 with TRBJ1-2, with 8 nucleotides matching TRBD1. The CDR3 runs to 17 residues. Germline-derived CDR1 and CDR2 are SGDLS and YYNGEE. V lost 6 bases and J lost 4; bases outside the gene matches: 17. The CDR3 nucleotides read TGTGCCAGCAACCCGTCAGCCCAGGGGGCTTCGGGCTATGGCTACACCTTC. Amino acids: CASNPSAQGASGYGYTF.

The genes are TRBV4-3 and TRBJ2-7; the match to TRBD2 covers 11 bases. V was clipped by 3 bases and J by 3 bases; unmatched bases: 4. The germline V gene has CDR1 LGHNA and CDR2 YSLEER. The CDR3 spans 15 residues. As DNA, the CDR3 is TGCGCCAGCAGCCAGTCGACTAGCGGGATCTACGAGCAGTACTTC. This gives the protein CASSQSTSGIYEQYF.

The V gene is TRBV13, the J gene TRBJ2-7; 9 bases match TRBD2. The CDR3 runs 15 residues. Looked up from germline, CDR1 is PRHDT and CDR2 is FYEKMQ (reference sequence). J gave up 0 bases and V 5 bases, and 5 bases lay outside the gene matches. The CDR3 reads CASSLIAGASYEQYF. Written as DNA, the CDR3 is TGTGCCAGCAGCCTAATAGCGGGGGCCTCCTACGAGCAGTACTTC.

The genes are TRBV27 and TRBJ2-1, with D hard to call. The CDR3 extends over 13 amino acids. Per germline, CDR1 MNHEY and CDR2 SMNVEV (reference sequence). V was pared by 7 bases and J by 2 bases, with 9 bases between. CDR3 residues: CASTGVTYNEQFF. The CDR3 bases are TGTGCCAGCACGGGTGTCACCTACAATGAGCAGTTCTTC.